These 10 T cell receptor beta chains share one sample of origin, sequenced in a study of T-cell memory formation after mild COVID-19. TCRdb reprocessed the 5' RACE reads with MiXCR, giving one entry per CDR3 protein. This table holds some 450,000 distinct CDR3 sequences, over 15% found once. Specimen: PBMCs or a T cell subset sorted from them (not recorded which). The receptors here all came from a man between 18 and 29 years old who had mild COVID-19 (a few samples of this study predate the infection). Cell type and time point are not known.

This clonotype was counted between two and nine times. The chain links TRBV6-5 to TRBJ1-5; D gene ambiguous. This CDR3 is 13 amino acids long. Germline V lookup: CDR1 MNHEY, CDR2 SVGAGI. Trimming stripped 0 bases from V and 9 bases from J, with 9 bases between. The CDR3 sequence: CASSYSMVGPQHF. CDR3 bases: TGTGCCAGCAGTTACTCGATGGTCGGGCCCCAGCATTTT.

This rearrangement joins TRBV7-3 to TRBJ2-1; D unresolved. From germline, CDR1 is SGHTA and CDR2 FQGTGA. This CDR3 contains 15 residues. Trimming took 3 bases from V and 1 from J, leaving 10 bases between them. CDR3 residues: CASSFGPVSYNEQFF. The CDR3 nucleotides read TGTGCCAGCAGCTTCGGGCCCGTTTCCTACAATGAGCAGTTCTTC.

This clonotype was found a few times. V is TRBV6-5 and J is TRBJ1-1; D not certain. Trimming cost V 8 bases and J 4 bases, with 14 bases left between them. This CDR3 spans 13 amino acids. CDR1 MNHEY and CDR2 SVGAGI come from the germline V gene. The CDR3 nucleotides read TGTGCCAGCCGGATTGGTGTCAGCACTGAAGCTTTCTTT. This gives the protein CASRIGVSTEAFF.

The chain employs TRBV27 and TRBJ2-7, with 10 bases identical to TRBD1. Germline V gene data show CDR1 as MNHEY and CDR2 as SMNVEV (reference sequence). The CDR3 is made up of 14 amino acids. The V gene end was trimmed by 4 bases and the J gene end by 6 bases; junction bases not matched to a gene: 6. CDR3 amino acids: CASSSGQGIREQYF. CDR3 DNA: TGTGCCAGCAGTTCGGGACAGGGGATACGCGAGCAGTACTTC.

This clonotype occurred a few times. This rearrangement joins TRBV4-3 to TRBJ2-1; 7 bases agree with TRBD1. Germline CDR1 and CDR2: LGHNA and YSLEER. With 0 bases clipped from V and 5 bases from J, the junction kept 10 bases outside the gene matches. The CDR3 is made up of 17 amino acids. In nucleotides, the CDR3 is TGCGCCAGCAGCCAAGATACTGGGACAGCAAGCGACAATGAGCAGTTCTTC. It codes for CASSQDTGTASDNEQFF.

This clonotype was recorded once. The chain couples TRBV24-1 to TRBJ1-5, with 7 bases that match TRBD1. V gave up 5 bases and J gave up 6 bases; unmatched junction bases: 3. Looked up from germline, CDR1 is KGHDR and CDR2 is SFDVKD. The CDR3 runs to 13 residues. CDR3: CATSARGRQPQHF. As DNA, the CDR3 is TGTGCCACCAGTGCAAGGGGGCGTCAGCCCCAGCATTTT.

This chain connects TRBV5-1 to TRBJ2-1; possibly TRBD2 for D (5 bases). The CDR3 length is 13 residues. Trimming took off 3 bases at V and 10 bases at J, with 14 bases between the two ends. The germline V gene encodes CDR1 SGHRS and CDR2 YFSETQ. The CDR3 coding sequence is TGCGCCAGCAGCTCGGACTCGCAATCCGAGCAGTTCTTC. Residues: CASSSDSQSEQFF.

The chain combines TRBV3-1 with TRBJ2-6; 7 positions match TRBD1. The germline gives CDR1 LGHDT, CDR2 YNNKEL (reference sequence). This CDR3 is built from 15 residues. Losses at the gene ends were 5 bases for V and 2 bases for J; bases not matched to a gene: 3. The CDR3 DNA follows: TGTGCCAGCAGCTACCAGGGGGCTGGGGCCAACGTCCTGACTTTC. Translation: CASSYQGAGANVLTF.

The chain recombines TRBV5-1 with TRBJ1-6; no clear D gene. Looked up from germline, CDR1 is SGHRS and CDR2 is YFSETQ. The ends were cut back, 1 base at V and 5 bases at J, with 7 bases in the middle. CDR3 size: 14 residues. The CDR3 region has the DNA TGCGCCAGCAGCTTGACGCCTGATAATTCACCCCTCCACTTT. Translated, it gives CASSLTPDNSPLHF.

The table lists this clonotype with a few counts. J is TRBJ2-2 and V is TRBV24-1, with D possibly TRBD1 on 6 matching bases. Germline V gene sequence: CDR1 KGHDR, CDR2 SFDVKD. Trimming removed 7 bases from V and 0 bases from J, with 14 bases in between. The CDR3 runs to 16 residues. In DNA form, the CDR3 reads TGTGCCACCAGCCGACCCGGGACAACGAACACCGGGGAGCTGTTTTTT. It is translated as CATSRPGTTNTGELFF.